This T cell receptor (beta chain) was obtained from a study of T-cell reconstitution after alpha-beta-depleted transplantation in children. Unique molecular identifiers featured in how the TCRbeta library was prepared. TCRdb reprocessed the PCR reads with MiXCR, giving one entry per CDR3 protein. Seen here are some 400,000 distinct CDR3 sequences, about a fifth observed once, and the top ten hold 3.5% to 4%. This clonotype was counted a few times. Trimming pared 6 bases from V and 2 bases from J, leaving 15 bases between. The CDR3 is 15 residues long. CDR1 is MDHEN and CDR2 is SYDVKM in the germline V gene.

This TCR came from a human donor who donated a stem cell graft to a child with acute myeloid leukemia. Here the sequenced sample was PBMCs from the stem cell graft donor, taken from the stem cell graft. The chain recombines TRBV28 with TRBJ2-3, with D maybe TRBD2 (6 bases). The CDR3 DNA sequence: TGTGCCAGCAGCCGACTAGAACAGTTCACAGATACGCAGTATTTT. Residues: CASSRLEQFTDTQYF.